Shown below are 21 T cell receptor beta chains from a single sample sequenced in a study of cytomegalovirus exposure and HLA in healthy donors. 13 Jbeta primers and 60 Vbeta primers were used for the PCR. Assay: immunoSEQ multiplex PCR; the TCRdb copy retains only in-frame clones and omits some. In the table there are tens of thousands of clones, 80% to 90% of which are singletons. The sequenced sample consisted of PBMCs. These receptors were obtained from a woman aged 25-40 years in good health and CMV-seropositive.

The gene calls are TRBV21-1 and TRBJ2-7; the listed D gene, TRBD1, was not tested against the DNA. TRBV21-1 is recorded as a pseudogene. CDR3 length: 14 residues. CDR3 residues: CASGTGTDTYEQYF. For the CDR3, the DNA is TGTGCCAGCGGAACCGGGACAGACACCTACGAGCAGTACTTC.

This chain uses TRBV19 with TRBJ2-1, with 7 positions matching TRBD2. CDR1 is LNHDA and CDR2 is SQIVND in the germline V gene (reference sequence). The junction had 5 bases not matched to a gene; V was cut back by 0 bases and J by 0 bases. This CDR3 has 17 residues. CDR3 region: CASSIDRGGSSYNEQFF. CDR3 nucleotides: TGTGCCAGTAGTATAGATCGGGGCGGGAGCTCCTACAATGAGCAGTTCTTC.

CDR3 DNA sequence: TGCGCCAGCAGCTTACTAGGGAGAGAGACCCAGTACTTC. This gives the protein CASSLLGRETQYF. The chain joins TRBV5-1 to TRBJ2-5; TRBD2 is a possible D gene (5 bases). Per the germline V gene, CDR1 is SGHRS and CDR2 is YFSETQ. V was trimmed by 2 bases and J by 4 bases, leaving 9 bases between them. There are 13 residues in the CDR3.

The chain has TRBV14 and TRBJ1-2, with D unresolved. Germline loops: CDR1 SGHDN, CDR2 FVKESK. There are 14 residues in the CDR3. The V end lost 6 bases, the J end lost 4 bases, and 15 bases lay between the germline ends. The CDR3 reads CASSQTGEGYGYTF. The CDR3 DNA sequence: TGTGCCAGCAGTCAGACCGGTGAGGGCTATGGCTACACCTTC.

This rearrangement joins TRBV11-2 to TRBJ2-7; no reliable D call. The CDR3 has 15 amino acids. The germline V gene has CDR1 SGHAT and CDR2 FQNNGV. V was pared by 1 base and J by 0 bases, with 10 bases between. CDR3 residues: CASSLGQKRSYEQYF. CDR3 DNA sequence: TGTGCCAGCAGCTTAGGGCAGAAACGCTCCTACGAGCAGTACTTC.

This chain connects TRBV30 to TRBJ1-5, with 7 bases lining up with TRBD1. J gave up 2 bases and V 3 bases, and 7 bases lay outside the gene matches. The germline V gene encodes CDR1 GTSNPN and CDR2 SVGIG (reference sequence). This CDR3 contains 15 residues. The CDR3 DNA follows: TGTGCCTGGAGCGGGAGGGGGCGCGGCAATCAGCCCCAGCATTTT. Amino acids: CAWSGRGRGNQPQHF.

This rearrangement joins TRBV27 to TRBJ2-1; 10 bases agree with TRBD2. V was clipped by 6 bases and J by 5 bases; unmatched bases: 4. CDR1 and CDR2 from the germline V gene are MNHEY and SMNVEV (reference sequence). There are 14 residues in the CDR3. For the CDR3, the DNA is TGTGCCAGCAGAGTACTAGCGGGGAACAATGAGCAGTTCTTC. It codes for CASRVLAGNNEQFF.

The CDR3 spells CASSLDPLSDTQYF. CDR3 nucleotide sequence: TGTGCCAGCAGCTTGGATCCACTATCAGATACGCAGTATTTT. This sequence joins TRBV5-4 and TRBJ2-3; the D is unclear. V was trimmed by 0 bases and J by 4 bases, leaving 9 bases between them. The germline CDR1 and CDR2 sequences are SGHNT and YYREEE (reference sequence). The CDR3 runs 14 residues.

The genes are TRBV6-5 and TRBJ2-2, with 7 nucleotides matching TRBD2. The V gene's germline CDR1 is MNHEY and CDR2 SVGAGI. CDR3 length equals 15 residues. J lost 0 bases, V lost 6 bases, and 4 bases had no gene match. The CDR3 is CASRGAGTNTGELFF. CDR3 bases: TGTGCCAGCAGGGGAGCGGGGACGAACACCGGGGAGCTGTTTTTT.

This clone showed up just once. V usage is TRBV27 and J usage is TRBJ1-2; 8 nucleotides agree with TRBD1. V lost 4 bases and J lost 5; bases outside the gene matches: 6. CDR3 length equals 14 residues. Germline CDR1 reads MNHEY; CDR2 reads SMNVEV (reference sequence). The CDR3 bases are TGTGCCAGCAGTTACGGACAGGGTCTTTATGGCTACACCTTC. Its translation is CASSYGQGLYGYTF.

This chain joins TRBV29-1 and TRBJ1-3; D possibly corresponds to TRBD1 (6 bases). Germline V gene lookup returns CDR1 SQVTM and CDR2 ANQGSEA. The CDR3 is 15 amino acids. Between the trimmed V and J ends, which lost 8 bases and 0 bases, there was a span of 17 bases. The CDR3 nucleotides are TGCAGCCCTGGGGGCCTCAGCTTCTCTGGAAACACCATATATTTT. It encodes CSPGGLSFSGNTIYF.

This clone has only a few counts. This chain uses TRBV5-1 with TRBJ1-6, with 9 bases lining up with TRBD1. Germline V lookup: CDR1 SGHRS, CDR2 YFSETQ. CDR3 length equals 16 residues. Trimming at V came to 2 bases and at J to 6 bases, leaving 6 bases not matched to a gene. CDR3 loop: CASSFTGGGSNSPLHF. CDR3 bases: TGCGCCAGCAGCTTCACAGGGGGCGGCAGTAATTCACCCCTCCACTTT.

The chain uses TRBV5-1 and TRBJ1-3; 7 bases fit TRBD1. Germline V gene sequence: CDR1 SGHRS, CDR2 YFSETQ. This CDR3 comprises 15 residues. V trimming: 3 bases; J trimming: 4 bases; junction bases outside the gene matches: 7. The CDR3 DNA is TGCGCCAGCAGCTACACAGGGGAACCCGGAAACACCATATATTTT. Its protein is CASSYTGEPGNTIYF.

The chain links TRBV5-1 to TRBJ2-7; 10 bases map to TRBD2. Germline CDR1 SGHRS, CDR2 YFSETQ. This CDR3 has 18 residues. V shed 2 bases, J shed 7 bases, and the junction held 18 bases outside the gene matches. The CDR3 sequence is CASSLRVRGLAGVYEQYF. The CDR3 nucleotides read TGCGCCAGCAGCTTACGCGTCCGTGGGCTAGCGGGAGTATATGAGCAGTACTTC.

The chain combines TRBV5-1 with TRBJ2-3, with unresolved D. Germline V gives CDR1 SGHRS, CDR2 YFSETQ. Trimming removed 2 bases at V and 2 bases at J, with 6 bases between. This CDR3 contains 13 residues. The DNA for the CDR3 is TGCGCCAGCAGCTTTCCATCCACAGATACGCAGTATTTT. The encoded protein is CASSFPSTDTQYF. Looking up the rest from reference TRBV5-1 and TRBJ2-3 gives the full variable domain: KAGVTQTPRYLIKTRGQQVTLSCSPISGHRSVSWYQQTPGQGLQFLFEYFSETQRNKGNFPGRFSGRQFSNSRSEMNVSTLELGDSALYLCASSFPSTDTQYFGPGTRLTVL.

The CDR3 region is CASSLVWAGSGDTQYF. Here the CDR3 DNA reads TGTGCCAGCAGCTTGGTCTGGGCAGGGTCTGGTGATACGCAGTATTTT. The V gene is TRBV5-6, the J gene TRBJ2-3; D might be TRBD1 (5 bases). V was trimmed by 0 bases and J by 6 bases, leaving 17 bases between them. In germline, CDR1 is SGHDT, CDR2 YYEEEE. This CDR3 is 16 amino acids long.

V is TRBV19 and J is TRBJ1-2; 7 bases fit TRBD1. CDR3 size: 14 residues. CDR1 LNHDA and CDR2 SQIVND come from the germline V gene (reference sequence). V lost 5 bases, J lost 4 bases, and 7 bases stayed unmatched. The CDR3: CASSLSGQSYGYTF. The CDR3 DNA follows: TGTGCCAGTAGTCTTTCGGGACAGAGCTATGGCTACACCTTC.

This clone was seen once. V usage is TRBV6-1 and J usage is TRBJ2-2; 9 positions match TRBD1. The CDR3 totals 14 residues. The V gene's germline CDR1 is MNHNS and CDR2 SASEGT. Trimming removed 6 bases from V and 3 bases from J; junction bases left unmatched: 2. The CDR3 loop reads CASRTGGDTGELFF. CDR3 DNA: TGTGCCAGCAGAACAGGGGGCGACACCGGGGAGCTGTTTTTT.

This clone occurred once. V gene TRBV5-4 combines with J gene TRBJ2-2; 15 bases are shared with TRBD2. Germline V CDR1 and CDR2: SGHNT, YYREEE (reference sequence). V lost 4 bases to trimming and J lost 4 bases; unmatched junction nucleotides: 5. The CDR3 is made up of 17 amino acids. The CDR3 DNA reads as TGTGCCAGCAGCCGAGGACTAGCGGGAGGGCTCACCGGGGAGCTGTTTTTT. It codes for CASSRGLAGGLTGELFF.

The V gene is TRBV6-6, the J gene TRBJ2-2, with D tentatively TRBD2 (5 bases). This CDR3 contains 13 residues. Trimming took off 7 bases at V and 6 bases at J, with 12 bases between the two ends. Germline V gene lookup returns CDR1 MNHNY and CDR2 SVGAGI (reference sequence). CDR3 residues: CASTRGVAGELFF. The CDR3 coding sequence is TGTGCCAGCACCCGGGGTGTAGCCGGGGAGCTGTTTTTT.

The DNA for the CDR3 is TGTGCCAGCAGCCCAACATTTAGACGGACTTTTAACACAGATACGCAGTATTTT. It yields the protein CASSPTFRRTFNTDTQYF. The chain has TRBV11-2 and TRBJ2-3; TRBD2 is a possible D gene (5 bases). The CDR3 extends over 18 amino acids. CDR1 SGHAT and CDR2 FQNNGV come from the germline V gene. V was pared by 5 bases and J by 2 bases, with 23 bases between.